The next 3 T cell receptor beta chains were all read from a single sample in a study of molecular identifiers for immune sequencing clone quantification. TCRdb re-derived calls from the PCR reads in MiXCR, one entry per CDR3 protein. The table shows over 90,000 distinct CDR3 sequences, with under 40% occurring only once. The sample was naive CD8+ T cells from blood, with Jurkat cell RNA spiked in. Subset denoted: FACS-sorted CD8+CD4-CCR7+CD45RA+ naive T cells. Source of these receptors: a human donor in good health. Some libraries in this study had Jurkat cell RNA spiked in.

The chain has TRBV2 and TRBJ1-1, with no clear D. Germline CDR1 and CDR2: SNHLY and FYNNEI. CDR3 length: 15 residues. The ends were cut back, 1 base at V and 2 bases at J, with 11 bases in the middle. The CDR3 DNA is TGTGCCAGCAGTGAAGTGGGCGGCGTTAACACTGAAGCTTTCTTT. Translation: CASSEVGGVNTEAFF.

In the case of this clonotype: Just one base apart from a much larger clone, this may be a read error. The V gene is TRBV12-3 or TRBV12-4, the J gene TRBJ2-4, with D uncertain. This CDR3 is built from 13 residues. CDR3 amino acids: CASSFSQENNQYF. CDR3 coding DNA: TGTGCCAGCAGTTTCAGCCAAGAAAACAATCAGTACTTC.

This clonotype was picked up many times. The rearrangement joins TRBV10-3 to TRBJ2-7, with D maybe TRBD1 (6 bases). CDR3 size: 12 residues. CDR1 is ENHRY and CDR2 is SYGVKD in the germline V gene. V gave up 6 bases and J gave up 1 base, with 7 bases separating them. This chain's CDR3 is CAIRTGSYEQYF. The CDR3 coding sequence is TGTGCCATCAGGACAGGTTCCTACGAGCAGTACTTC.